These T cell receptor beta chains were read from a single sample in a study of human T cells and chemical hapten exposure. TCRdb reprocessed the RACE reads via MiXCR and lists one record per CDR3 protein. The sample holds some 180,000 distinct CDR3 sequences, 24% seen once. The source was whole blood, collected in connection with sensitization to the hapten diphenylcyclopropenone (DPC). The receptors come from a woman aged 40 to 50 with alopecia areata. Some clones in this sample may be carry-over from other donors' samples. CDR3s include the opening cysteine and the closing phenylalanine or tryptophan. The order of the fields is J gene, clone size, V gene, D gene, CDR3 protein, CDR3 DNA. D genes are given only for firm matches. Some rows mark clone size as missing; the rest say once, few, many or name a class of expanded clone.

J gene: TRBJ1-4; clone size: .; V gene: TRBV7-9; D gene: .; CDR3 protein: CASSLMGSNEKLFF; CDR3 DNA: TGTGCCAGCAGCTTAATGGGGTCTAATGAAAAACTGTTTTTT
J gene: TRBJ2-7; clone size: .; V gene: TRBV7-2; D gene: TRBD2; CDR3 protein: CASSVRTGGEYEQYF; CDR3 DNA: TGTGCCAGCAGCGTACGGACGGGAGGAGAGTACGAGCAGTACTTC
J gene: TRBJ1-5; clone size: few; V gene: TRBV12-3/TRBV12-4; D gene: TRBD1; CDR3 protein: CASSLSITTGDQPQHF; CDR3 DNA: TGTGCCAGCAGTTTAAGCATAACTACAGGGGATCAGCCCCAGCATTTT
J gene: TRBJ2-7; clone size: few; V gene: TRBV27; D gene: TRBD2; CDR3 protein: CASSPIAGGHHEQYF; CDR3 DNA: TGTGCCAGCAGTCCCATAGCGGGAGGGCACCACGAGCAGTACTTC
J gene: TRBJ1-4; clone size: few; V gene: TRBV6-6; D gene: .; CDR3 protein: CASSPSGALFF; CDR3 DNA: TGTGCCAGCAGTCCTTCGGGGGCCCTGTTTTTT
J gene: TRBJ2-3; clone size: few; V gene: TRBV20-1; D gene: TRBD2; CDR3 protein: CSARDGAGGADTQYF; CDR3 DNA: TGCAGTGCTAGAGATGGCGCGGGAGGCGCAGATACGCAGTATTTT
J gene: TRBJ2-7; clone size: many; V gene: TRBV29-1; D gene: .; CDR3 protein: CSVEVSSYEQYF; CDR3 DNA: TGCAGCGTTGAAGTCAGTAGCTACGAGCAGTACTTC
J gene: TRBJ2-3; clone size: .; V gene: TRBV7-9; D gene: .; CDR3 protein: CASSLGGVGSPTQYF; CDR3 DNA: TGTGCCAGCAGCTTAGGGGGAGTGGGCTCTCCTACGCAGTATTTT
J gene: TRBJ2-7; clone size: .; V gene: TRBV20-1; D gene: .; CDR3 protein: CSARDPSSNPYEQYF; CDR3 DNA: TGCAGTGCTAGAGATCCGTCTAGCAACCCCTACGAGCAGTACTTC
J gene: TRBJ2-3; clone size: few; V gene: TRBV18; D gene: .; CDR3 protein: CASSPPPADTQYF; CDR3 DNA: TGTGCCAGCTCACCACCCCCTGCAGATACGCAGTATTTT
J gene: TRBJ2-3; clone size: few; V gene: TRBV2; D gene: TRBD2; CDR3 protein: CASSATLAGATDTQYF; CDR3 DNA: TGTGCCAGCAGTGCCACACTAGCGGGAGCCACAGATACGCAGTATTTT